This TCR beta chain was obtained from a study of T cells in narcolepsy. Here immunoSEQ multiplex PCR was the method, and the copy in TCRdb shows in-frame clones only, minus some. The repertoire holds about 30,000 clones, roughly four fifths seen once, with around 0.91% in the top ten. The J segment lost 5 bases and the V segment lost 2 bases, leaving 13 bases of the junction unmatched. CDR3 length equals 17 residues. V gene TRBV6-7 combines with J gene TRBJ2-7; 9 positions agree with TRBD2. TRBV6-7 falls under the ORF class, with uncertain function. This receptor was identified in a human donor with narcolepsy. What was sequenced was CD45RA- memory CD4+ T cells from PBMCs. The CDR3 sequence is CASSYPQGTSIGHEQYF. The CDR3, as DNA: TGTGCCAGCAGTTACCCACAAGGGACTAGCATCGGTCACGAGCAGTACTTC.